The rows below give T cell receptor beta chains drawn from one sample of a study of metastatic and nonmetastatic thyroid tumors. Via MiXCR, TCRdb re-called the PCR reads. Of about 11,000 clones listed, 25% to 30% are singletons. Material for sequencing was tumor tissue. The receptors originated from a female donor with papillary thyroid cancer or a benign thyroid nodule (not recorded which). Some clones in this sample may be carry-over from other donors' samples. The CDR3 runs from the conserved cysteine through the conserved F or W. Each record gives: D gene, V gene, clone size, J gene, CDR3 DNA, CDR3 protein. D genes are given only for firm matches. Not every row has a clone size; where given, it reads once, few, many or a size class.

d_call: TRBD1; v_call: TRBV19; clone_size: many; j_call: TRBJ1-1; cdr3_nt: TGTGCCAGTAGTAAGTTGGGACAGGGTCCCATGAACACTGAAGCTTTCTTT; cdr3_aa: CASSKLGQGPMNTEAFF
d_call: TRBD2; v_call: TRBV30; clone_size: NA; j_call: TRBJ2-1; cdr3_nt: TGTGCCTGGAGTGTAGGACTAGCGGGGGGGGATGAGCAGTTCTTC; cdr3_aa: CAWSVGLAGGDEQFF
d_call: TRBD1; v_call: TRBV9; clone_size: medium-sized; j_call: TRBJ1-2; cdr3_nt: TGTGCCAGCAGCGTAGGCAGGGGGGTCTATGGCTACACCTTC; cdr3_aa: CASSVGRGVYGYTF
d_call: NA; v_call: TRBV6-1; clone_size: medium-sized; j_call: TRBJ1-5; cdr3_nt: TGTGCCAGCAAATTTGGGGGGTTAGGCAATCAGCCCCAGCATTTT; cdr3_aa: CASKFGGLGNQPQHF
d_call: NA; v_call: TRBV18; clone_size: NA; j_call: TRBJ2-5; cdr3_nt: TGTGCCAGCTCACCACCCCCAGGGGACTACAATGAGCAGTCCTTC; cdr3_aa: CASSPPPGDYNEQSF
d_call: TRBD2; v_call: TRBV6-1; clone_size: medium-sized; j_call: TRBJ2-1; cdr3_nt: TGTGCCAGCAGTACCCTCGGGACTAGCGGGAACAATGAGCAGTTCTTC; cdr3_aa: CASSTLGTSGNNEQFF
d_call: NA; v_call: TRBV6-1; clone_size: NA; j_call: TRBJ1-5; cdr3_nt: TGTGCCAGCAGGTGGGGTGGTGACGGGGGGACCCAGCATTTT; cdr3_aa: CASRWGGDGGTQHF
d_call: NA; v_call: TRBV5-4; clone_size: NA; j_call: TRBJ2-3; cdr3_nt: TGTGCCAGCAGCTCCGGACTATCGGGGTTCACAGATACGCAGTATTTT; cdr3_aa: CASSSGLSGFTDTQYF
d_call: NA; v_call: TRBV4-2; clone_size: NA; j_call: TRBJ2-1; cdr3_nt: TGTGCCAGCAGCCAAGATGGTAGCGGCAATGAGCAGTTCTTC; cdr3_aa: CASSQDGSGNEQFF
d_call: TRBD2; v_call: TRBV3-1; clone_size: many; j_call: TRBJ2-3; cdr3_nt: TGTGCCAGCAGCCTTCGGACTAGCGGGGGGTTCACAGATACGCAGTATTTT; cdr3_aa: CASSLRTSGGFTDTQYF
d_call: NA; v_call: TRBV11-2; clone_size: many; j_call: TRBJ2-2; cdr3_nt: TGTGCCAGCAGCTTAACCCTTAGAGTGAACACCGGGGAGCTGTTTTTT; cdr3_aa: CASSLTLRVNTGELFF
d_call: NA; v_call: TRBV4-3; clone_size: many; j_call: TRBJ2-1; cdr3_nt: TGCGCCAGCAGCCAAAAATTTTCGCTCTCGAGCTCCTACAATGAGCAGTTCTTC; cdr3_aa: CASSQKFSLSSSYNEQFF
d_call: NA; v_call: TRBV5-1; clone_size: NA; j_call: TRBJ2-2; cdr3_nt: TGCGCCAGCAATCAGGAGGGGCAGACTGACACCGGGGAGCTGTTTTTT; cdr3_aa: CASNQEGQTDTGELFF
d_call: TRBD1; v_call: TRBV18; clone_size: many; j_call: TRBJ1-1; cdr3_nt: TGTGCCAGCTCACTGGACAGGGTGAACACTGAAGCTTTCTTT; cdr3_aa: CASSLDRVNTEAFF
d_call: NA; v_call: TRBV7-9; clone_size: many; j_call: TRBJ1-1; cdr3_nt: TGTGCCAGCAGCTTCTTGACGAACACTGAAGCTTTCTTT; cdr3_aa: CASSFLTNTEAFF
d_call: NA; v_call: TRBV5-1; clone_size: medium-sized; j_call: TRBJ2-1; cdr3_nt: TGCGCCAGCAGCCCGGGGACCGGCAATGAGCAGTTCTTC; cdr3_aa: CASSPGTGNEQFF
d_call: NA; v_call: TRBV7-9; clone_size: medium-sized; j_call: TRBJ1-4; cdr3_nt: TGTGCCAGCAGCTTAGCGGTGGGGGCGCGGACTAATGAAAAACTGTTTTTT; cdr3_aa: CASSLAVGARTNEKLFF
d_call: TRBD2; v_call: TRBV10-3; clone_size: many; j_call: TRBJ2-1; cdr3_nt: TGTGCCATCAGTTCCGGGACTAGCGAGAACAATGAGCAGTTCTTC; cdr3_aa: CAISSGTSENNEQFF
d_call: NA; v_call: TRBV4-1; clone_size: NA; j_call: TRBJ1-6; cdr3_nt: TGCGCCAGCAGCGAGGGACGTCTAAATTCACCCCTCCACTTT; cdr3_aa: CASSEGRLNSPLHF